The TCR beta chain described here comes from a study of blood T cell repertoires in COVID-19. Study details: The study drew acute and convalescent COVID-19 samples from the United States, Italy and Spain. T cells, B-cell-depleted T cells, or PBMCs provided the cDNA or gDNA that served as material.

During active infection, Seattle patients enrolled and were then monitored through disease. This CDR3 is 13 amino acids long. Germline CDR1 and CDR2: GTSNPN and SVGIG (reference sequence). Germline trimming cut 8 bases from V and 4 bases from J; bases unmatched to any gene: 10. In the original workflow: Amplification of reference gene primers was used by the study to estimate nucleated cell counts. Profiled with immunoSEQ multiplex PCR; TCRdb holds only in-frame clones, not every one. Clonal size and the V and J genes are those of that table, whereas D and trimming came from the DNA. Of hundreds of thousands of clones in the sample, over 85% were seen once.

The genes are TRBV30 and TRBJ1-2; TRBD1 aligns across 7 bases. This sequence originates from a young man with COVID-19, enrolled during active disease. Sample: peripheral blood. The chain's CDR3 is CALKPGQRYGYTF. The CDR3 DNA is TGTGCCCTCAAACCGGGACAGCGCTATGGCTACACCTTC.